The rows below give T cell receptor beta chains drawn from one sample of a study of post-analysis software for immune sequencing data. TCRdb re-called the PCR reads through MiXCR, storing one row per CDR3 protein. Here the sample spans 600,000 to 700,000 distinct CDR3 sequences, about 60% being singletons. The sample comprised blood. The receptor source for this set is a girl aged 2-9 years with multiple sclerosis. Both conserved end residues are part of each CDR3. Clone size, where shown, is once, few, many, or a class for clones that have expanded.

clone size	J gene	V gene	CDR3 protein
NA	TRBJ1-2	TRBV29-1	CSVGWSEQNYGYTF
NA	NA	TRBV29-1	CSVILALAYEQYF
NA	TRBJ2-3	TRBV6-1	CASSGPVLADTQYF
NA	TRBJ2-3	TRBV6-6	CASSYGREKSTDTQYF
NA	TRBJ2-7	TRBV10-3	CAFAGDSSYEQYF
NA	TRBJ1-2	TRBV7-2	CASSLKEGANYGYTF
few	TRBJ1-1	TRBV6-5	CASSYREGYEAFF
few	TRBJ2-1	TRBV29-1	CRAGTSAYNEQFF
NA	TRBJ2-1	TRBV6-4	CASSQEGPPNANEQFF
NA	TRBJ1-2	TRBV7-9	CASSLRGPNSSPPSYGYTF
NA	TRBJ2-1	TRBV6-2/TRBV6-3	CASSPGLKNEQFF
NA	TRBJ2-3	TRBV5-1	CASSLSELPDTQYF